The sample holds many counts of the clone carrying this T cell receptor beta chain. Its matching antigen is unknown. What was amplified from RNA transcripts were TCR beta CDR3 regions. A first-round RT-PCR of the TCR CDR3 used the HTBI primer set. A single record per CDR3 protein comes from TCRdb applying MiXCR to the multiplex PCR reads. Of 600,000 or so distinct CDR3 sequences listed, more than 12% are singletons. This entry is derived from a study of T cells in Graves' hyperthyroidism and ophthalmopathy. Study findings and constraints: Also found in blood were most expanded thyroid clonotypes above 0.001.

The sequence derives from a woman aged 45-65 years with Graves' ophthalmopathy. The sample consisted of blood.

CDR3 residues: CASSLFAASGKVYEQYF. The CDR3, as DNA: TGTGCCAGCAGCTTATTCGCCGCTAGCGGGAAGGTCTACGAGCAGTACTTC. The V gene is TRBV7-2, the J gene TRBJ2-7, with 9 nucleotides matching TRBD2. Trimming cost V 2 bases and J 3 bases; bases outside gene matches: 11. Germline CDR1 SGHTA, CDR2 FQGNSA. The CDR3 extends over 17 amino acids. Drawing the rest from reference TRBV7-2 and TRBJ2-7, the complete variable domain is GAGVSQSPSNKVTEKGKDVELRCDPISGHTALYWYRQSLGQGLEFLIYFQGNSAPDKSGLPSDRFSAERTGGSVSTLTIQRTQQEDSAVYLCASSLFAASGKVYEQYFGPGTRLTVT.